The 2 T cell receptor beta chains reported below all come from one sample, sequenced in a study of cytomegalovirus exposure and HLA in healthy donors. With 60 Vbeta and 13 Jbeta primers, the PCR was carried out. Method: immunoSEQ multiplex PCR; TCRdb's copy keeps in-frame clones and lacks some. Counted here are 150,000 to 200,000 clones, around 80% occurring once; the ten biggest clones make up 1.5% to 2%. The sequenced material came from PBMCs. The receptors were sampled from a man between 35 and 55 years old in good health and CMV-seropositive.

The rearrangement uses TRBV13 and TRBJ2-1, with TRBD2 matching over 10 bases. CDR1 is PRHDT and CDR2 is FYEKMQ in the germline V gene (reference sequence). V lost 5 bases and J lost 7; bases outside the gene matches: 11. The CDR3 runs 16 residues. CDR3 amino acids: CASSMPRTSGRNEQFF. The CDR3 DNA is TGTGCCAGCAGCATGCCCCGGACTAGCGGCCGGAATGAGCAGTTCTTC.

The chain couples TRBV11-2 to TRBJ1-1; TRBD1 matches at 10 bases. Germline loops: CDR1 SGHAT, CDR2 FQNNGV. V was clipped by 5 bases and J by 4 bases; unmatched bases: 10. CDR3 size: 16 residues. The CDR3 sequence: CASSARQGASSTEAFF. The CDR3 DNA follows: TGTGCCAGCAGCGCCCGACAGGGGGCTAGTAGCACTGAAGCTTTCTTT.